This T cell receptor (beta chain) was recovered during a study of CD8+ T cells in alopecia areata. Points on this clone: What it binds is unknown.

The sorting of PBMCs gave CD4+ and CD8+ T cells. Reverse transcribed after extraction, RNA yielded cDNA as the sequencing template. TCRdb keeps only in-frame clones here, not all; method: immunoSEQ multiplex PCR. The repertoire holds 150,000 or so clones, roughly 50% seen once, with 4.8% in the top ten. Study-wide findings and caveats: Compared with mice, patients displayed less clear TCR sharing, possibly for HLA-related reasons. Affected lesional scalp, above all in alopecia totalis/universalis, was more clonal than normal scalp. Sequencing of scalp samples also captures resident alphabeta T cells of normal skin.

The clonotype comes from a human donor in good health. Sequenced sample: CD4+ T cells sorted from blood.

CDR3 residues: CASSLALGDTQYF. The CDR3 coding sequence is TGTGCCAGCAGCTTAGCGTTGGGAGATACGCAGTATTTT. The rearrangement links TRBV7-9 to TRBJ2-3; D ambiguous. Germline CDR1 is SEHNR and CDR2 is FQNEAQ (reference sequence). The CDR3 consists of 13 residues. With 0 bases removed from V and 5 bases from J, the gap between germline ends came to 6 bases.